These T cell receptor beta chains were read from a single sample in a study of patients and donors after allogeneic stem cell transplantation. TCRdb reprocessed the RT-PCR reads via MiXCR and lists one record per CDR3 protein. The sample lists about 100,000 distinct CDR3 sequences, around 36% seen once, with around 25% in the top ten. The sample consisted of blood, either unsorted or a sorted T cell fraction (not recorded which). These receptors were collected from a human donor who was either an allogeneic HSCT recipient or a stem cell or donor lymphocyte infusion donor (not recorded which). It is not recorded whose cells these are; they may come from a transplant donor. CDR3s include the opening cysteine and the closing phenylalanine or tryptophan. D genes are given only for firm matches. The size entry is marked missing in some rows and otherwise reads once, few, many or a size class.

J: TRBJ1-5
length: 14
size: -
D: TRBD1
V: TRBV28
DNA: TGTGCCAGCAGTTTTGACAGGGGCATCCAGCCCCAGCATTTT
CDR3: CASSFDRGIQPQHF

J: TRBJ2-3
length: 14
size: few
D: TRBD2
V: TRBV29-1
DNA: TGCAGCGTTGATGGGCGGGAGAGCACAGATACGCAGTATTTT
CDR3: CSVDGRESTDTQYF

J: TRBJ2-1
length: 14
size: -
D: TRBD2
V: TRBV6-5
DNA: TGTGCCAGCAGTTACTCGACTAGCTTAAGTGAGCAGTTCTTC
CDR3: CASSYSTSLSEQFF

J: TRBJ1-1
length: 18
size: few
D: -
V: TRBV10-3
DNA: TGTGCCATCAGTGAGAATAATAGGCTAGGTCTTATGAACACTGAAGCTTTCTTT
CDR3: CAISENNRLGLMNTEAFF

J: TRBJ2-7
length: 19
size: -
D: TRBD2
V: TRBV12-3/TRBV12-4
DNA: TGTGCCAGCAGTTTAGCAGCCCCCCCGGGGGGGATCCAACTCTACGAGCAGTACTTC
CDR3: CASSLAAPPGGIQLYEQYF

J: TRBJ2-1
length: 16
size: few
D: -
V: TRBV4-2
DNA: TGTGCCAGCAGCCAAGGGGGCGGAAGCTCCTACAATGAGCAGTTCTTC
CDR3: CASSQGGGSSYNEQFF

J: TRBJ1-6
length: 17
size: -
D: -
V: TRBV12-3/TRBV12-4
DNA: TGTGCCAGCACCTCCGTTTCCGGGACTGAAGGGAATTCACCCCTCCACTTT
CDR3: CASTSVSGTEGNSPLHF

J: TRBJ1-5
length: 15
size: -
D: -
V: TRBV4-3
DNA: TGCGCCAGCAGCCGAGCGTACAGGGAGGGTCAGCCCCAGCATTTT
CDR3: CASSRAYREGQPQHF

J: TRBJ1-1
length: 12
size: -
D: -
V: TRBV12-3/TRBV12-4
DNA: TGTGCCAGCAGCCTCCCAGGGCGTGAAGCTTTCTTT
CDR3: CASSLPGREAFF

J: TRBJ1-3
length: 16
size: -
D: TRBD1
V: TRBV7-2
DNA: TGTGCCAGCAGCTCTATCGGGACAGGGCTCAGAAACACCATATATTTT
CDR3: CASSSIGTGLRNTIYF

J: TRBJ1-5
length: 14
size: -
D: -
V: TRBV5-5
DNA: TGTGCCAGCAGCGCCACAGATTTAAATCAGCCCCAGCATTTT
CDR3: CASSATDLNQPQHF

J: TRBJ2-1
length: 16
size: -
D: TRBD2
V: TRBV24-1
DNA: TGTGCCACCAGTGATCCGCGGAGCGGGAGTATAGATGAGCAGTTCTTC
CDR3: CATSDPRSGSIDEQFF

J: TRBJ1-1
length: 15
size: many
D: TRBD1
V: TRBV29-1
DNA: TGCAGCGTCATACTACAGGGGGCAAGGAACACTGAAGCTTTCTTT
CDR3: CSVILQGARNTEAFF

J: TRBJ2-5
length: 13
size: many
D: -
V: TRBV7-2
DNA: TGTGCCAGCAGCTTAGAGACGCGCGTGTCCCAGTACTTC
CDR3: CASSLETRVSQYF

J: TRBJ2-1
length: 15
size: -
D: TRBD1
V: TRBV28
DNA: TGTGCCAGCAGTGCTCCGGGACAGGGGACATATGAGCAGTTCTTC
CDR3: CASSAPGQGTYEQFF

J: TRBJ2-7
length: 15
size: few
D: TRBD2
V: TRBV6-5
DNA: TGTGCCAGCAGTGGGGGACTAGCGGGGGCCTACGAGCAGTACTTC
CDR3: CASSGGLAGAYEQYF

J: TRBJ2-1
length: 17
size: -
D: -
V: TRBV12-3/TRBV12-4
DNA: TGTGCCAGCAGTTTTAGGGGCCTTACTAGGTTTTCGGGTGAGCAGTTCTTC
CDR3: CASSFRGLTRFSGEQFF

J: TRBJ2-2
length: 14
size: -
D: -
V: TRBV19
DNA: TGTGCCAGTAGCCCGCCCGTGGGAACCGGGGAGCTGTTTTTT
CDR3: CASSPPVGTGELFF

J: TRBJ2-2
length: 18
size: medium-sized
D: TRBD2
V: TRBV10-3
DNA: TGTGCCATCAGTGAGTACTTGACTAGCGGGAGTGACACCGGGGAGCTGTTTTTT
CDR3: CAISEYLTSGSDTGELFF

J: TRBJ1-5
length: 13
size: few
D: -
V: TRBV11-2
DNA: TGTGCCAGCAGCTTAGGGGTGGATCAGCCCCAGCATTTT
CDR3: CASSLGVDQPQHF

J: TRBJ2-5
length: 11
size: few
D: -
V: TRBV7-9
DNA: TGTGCCAGCAGCGGCGAAGAGACCCAGTACTTC
CDR3: CASSGEETQYF

J: TRBJ1-6
length: 16
size: few
D: -
V: TRBV15
DNA: TGTGCCACCAGCAGAGATGCAAGCTCCTATAATTCACCCCTCCACTTT
CDR3: CATSRDASSYNSPLHF

J: TRBJ1-5
length: 15
size: -
D: -
V: TRBV28
DNA: TGTGCCAGCAGTTTACGCAGTGGAATCATCACAGCCCAGCATTTT
CDR3: CASSLRSGIITAQHF

J: TRBJ1-5
length: 17
size: -
D: TRBD1
V: TRBV15
DNA: TGTGCCACCAGCAGACGACAGGGAGGGACAGGCAATCAGCCCCAGCATTTT
CDR3: CATSRRQGGTGNQPQHF

J: TRBJ1-2
length: 13
size: few
D: -
V: TRBV11-2
DNA: TGTGCCAGCAGCCCGGGACAATCTCGAGGCTACACCTTC
CDR3: CASSPGQSRGYTF

J: TRBJ2-3
length: 11
size: few
D: -
V: TRBV7-9
DNA: TGTGCCAGCAGCCCTGCGGATACGCAGTATTTT
CDR3: CASSPADTQYF

J: TRBJ2-1
length: 14
size: -
D: -
V: TRBV21-1
DNA: TGTGCCAGCGGCGGGACAGGGGCGAAGCATGAGCAGTTCTTC
CDR3: CASGGTGAKHEQFF

J: TRBJ2-5
length: 14
size: -
D: -
V: TRBV12-3/TRBV12-4
DNA: TGTGCCAGCAGTTTTCGACAGGGAGGCGAGACCCAGTACTTC
CDR3: CASSFRQGGETQYF

J: TRBJ1-6
length: 16
size: -
D: -
V: TRBV7-9
DNA: TGTGCCAGCAGCTTAACAGGGTCACTGGTTAATTCACCCCTCCACTTT
CDR3: CASSLTGSLVNSPLHF

J: TRBJ2-3
length: 14
size: -
D: TRBD2
V: TRBV20-1
DNA: TGCAGTGCTAAAAAGCGGGGAGGGACAGATACGCAGTATTTT
CDR3: CSAKKRGGTDTQYF

J: TRBJ2-2
length: 12
size: -
D: -
V: TRBV5-5
DNA: TGTGCCAGCAGCCCCATCACCGGGGAGCTGTTTTTT
CDR3: CASSPITGELFF

J: TRBJ2-1
length: 15
size: few
D: TRBD2
V: TRBV15
DNA: TGTGCCACCAGCAGTAAACTAGCGGGGAGCAATGAGCAGTTCTTC
CDR3: CATSSKLAGSNEQFF

J: TRBJ2-3
length: 15
size: few
D: TRBD2
V: TRBV6-2/TRBV6-3
DNA: TGTGCCAGCAGTTACAGGCGGGAGGGCCCAGATACGCAGTATTTT
CDR3: CASSYRREGPDTQYF

J: TRBJ1-6
length: 14
size: few
D: -
V: TRBV4-1
DNA: TGCGCCAGCAGCGTAAGCTCCCCTCATTCACCCCTCCACTTT
CDR3: CASSVSSPHSPLHF

J: TRBJ2-3
length: 13
size: few
D: -
V: TRBV20-1
DNA: TGCAGTGCTAGAACGGGAAGCACAGATACGCAGTATTTT
CDR3: CSARTGSTDTQYF

J: TRBJ2-7
length: 13
size: -
D: TRBD2
V: TRBV20-1
DNA: TGCAGTGTCCCCATGAGCGGGAGGTTCGAGCAGTACTTC
CDR3: CSVPMSGRFEQYF

J: TRBJ2-3
length: 15
size: few
D: -
V: TRBV11-2
DNA: TGTGCCAGCAGCTTACGCCTACCCGACACAGATACGCAGTATTTT
CDR3: CASSLRLPDTDTQYF

J: TRBJ2-1
length: 13
size: few
D: -
V: TRBV2
DNA: TGTGCCAGCAAACCAGAAAGATACAATGAGCAGTTCTTC
CDR3: CASKPERYNEQFF

J: TRBJ1-5
length: 13
size: -
D: -
V: TRBV2
DNA: TGTGCCAGCAGTGAAGAGGGGAATCAGCCCCAGCATTTT
CDR3: CASSEEGNQPQHF

J: TRBJ2-6
length: 15
size: few
D: -
V: TRBV7-9
DNA: TGTGCCAGCAGCCTCCGAACCTCTGGGGCCAACGTCCTGACTTTC
CDR3: CASSLRTSGANVLTF

J: TRBJ2-3
length: 15
size: -
D: -
V: TRBV7-4
DNA: TGTGCCAGCAGCCCACACGTCCCTAGCACAGATACGCAGTATTTT
CDR3: CASSPHVPSTDTQYF

J: TRBJ1-4
length: 18
size: few
D: -
V: TRBV6-5
DNA: TGTGCCAGCAGTTACTCCCCCCAGGGCCTGGCGGCTAATGAAAAACTGTTTTTT
CDR3: CASSYSPQGLAANEKLFF

J: TRBJ1-4
length: 15
size: -
D: TRBD1
V: TRBV5-1
DNA: TGCGCCAGCAGCTCGACGGGACAGGGACATGAAAAACTGTTTTTT
CDR3: CASSSTGQGHEKLFF

J: TRBJ1-1
length: 15
size: -
D: -
V: TRBV24-1
DNA: TGTGCCACCAGTGAGGGGGGAGGCGTCGGCACTGAAGCTTTCTTT
CDR3: CATSEGGGVGTEAFF

J: TRBJ2-3
length: 17
size: -
D: TRBD2
V: TRBV27
DNA: TGTGCCAGCAGTCACCGAGGGGTAGCGGGAGGGCCCAATACGCAGTATTTT
CDR3: CASSHRGVAGGPNTQYF

J: TRBJ1-1
length: 15
size: few
D: -
V: TRBV6-6
DNA: TGTGCCAGCAGTTACTCTGGGGCAGGGTCTCCTGCTGCTTTCTTT
CDR3: CASSYSGAGSPAAFF

J: TRBJ1-2
length: 17
size: few
D: TRBD1
V: TRBV12-3/TRBV12-4
DNA: TGTGCCAGCAGGCGGACAGGGGGCGACCCTTTTAACTATGGCTACACCTTC
CDR3: CASRRTGGDPFNYGYTF

J: TRBJ2-1
length: 16
size: -
D: TRBD2
V: TRBV6-1
DNA: TGTGCCAGCAGTGAAGCGGGAACTAGCGGGATCTATGAGCAGTTCTTC
CDR3: CASSEAGTSGIYEQFF

J: TRBJ1-5
length: 14
size: -
D: -
V: TRBV20-1
DNA: TGCAGTGCTAGAGGCAGGGTCAGCAATCAGCCCCAGCATTTT
CDR3: CSARGRVSNQPQHF

J: TRBJ2-5
length: 15
size: -
D: TRBD1
V: TRBV4-2
DNA: TGTGCCAGCAGCCAAGACCAGGGGGATCAAGAGACCCAGTACTTC
CDR3: CASSQDQGDQETQYF

J: TRBJ2-3
length: 11
size: -
D: -
V: TRBV7-2
DNA: TGTGCCAGCAGCTTAACCGCTGCGCAGTATTTT
CDR3: CASSLTAAQYF

J: TRBJ1-1
length: 14
size: few
D: -
V: TRBV7-9
DNA: TGTGCCAGCACCCCCCCGAGGGGTGGTACTGAAGCTTTCTTT
CDR3: CASTPPRGGTEAFF